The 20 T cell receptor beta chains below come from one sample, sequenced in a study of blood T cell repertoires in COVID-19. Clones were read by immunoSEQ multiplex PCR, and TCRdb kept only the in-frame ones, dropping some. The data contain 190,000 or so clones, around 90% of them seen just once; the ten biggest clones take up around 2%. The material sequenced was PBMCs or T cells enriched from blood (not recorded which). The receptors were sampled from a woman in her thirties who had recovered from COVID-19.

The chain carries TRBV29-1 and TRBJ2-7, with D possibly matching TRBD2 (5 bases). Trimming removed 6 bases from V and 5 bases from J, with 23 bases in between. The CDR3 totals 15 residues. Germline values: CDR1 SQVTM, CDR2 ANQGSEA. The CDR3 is CSVEEPGELGDEQYF. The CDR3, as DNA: TGCAGCGTGGAGGAGCCCGGCGAGCTGGGTGACGAGCAGTACTTC.

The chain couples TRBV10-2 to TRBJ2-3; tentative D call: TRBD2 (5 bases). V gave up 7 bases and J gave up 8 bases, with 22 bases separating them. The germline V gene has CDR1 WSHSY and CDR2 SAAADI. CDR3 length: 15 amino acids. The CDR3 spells CASTRAKSKGGTQYF. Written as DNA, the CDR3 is TGCGCCAGCACCCGAGCGAAAAGCAAAGGAGGTACGCAGTATTTT.

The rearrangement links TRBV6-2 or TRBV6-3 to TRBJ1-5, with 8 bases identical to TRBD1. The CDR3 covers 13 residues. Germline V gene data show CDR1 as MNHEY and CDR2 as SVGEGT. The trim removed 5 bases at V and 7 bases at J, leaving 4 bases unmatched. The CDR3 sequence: CASSKTGEQPQHF. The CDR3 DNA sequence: TGTGCCAGCAGTAAGACAGGGGAACAGCCCCAGCATTTT.

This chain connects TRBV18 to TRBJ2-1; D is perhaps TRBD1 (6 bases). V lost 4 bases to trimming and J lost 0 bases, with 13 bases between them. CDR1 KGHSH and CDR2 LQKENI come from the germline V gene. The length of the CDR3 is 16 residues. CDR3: CASSQLTGSSYNEQFF. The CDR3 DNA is TGTGCCAGCTCACAACTGACAGGCAGCTCCTACAATGAGCAGTTCTTC.

The CDR3 here is CASSQDQAGGVYEQYF. The CDR3 DNA follows: TGCGCCAGCAGCCAAGATCAGGCGGGAGGGGTCTACGAGCAGTACTTC. The gene calls are TRBV4-3 and TRBJ2-7; 9 nucleotides align to TRBD2. There are 16 residues in the CDR3. With V trimmed by 0 bases and J by 3 bases, 6 bases remained unmatched. Per germline, CDR1 LGHNA and CDR2 YSLEER.

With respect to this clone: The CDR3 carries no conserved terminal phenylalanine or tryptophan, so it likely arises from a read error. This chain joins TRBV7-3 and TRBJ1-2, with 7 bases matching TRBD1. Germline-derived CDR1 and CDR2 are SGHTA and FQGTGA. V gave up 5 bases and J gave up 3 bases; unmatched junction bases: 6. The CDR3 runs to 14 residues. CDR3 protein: CASSPSGTDYGYTS. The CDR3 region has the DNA TGTGCCAGCAGCCCATCCGGGACAGACTATGGCTACACCTCC.

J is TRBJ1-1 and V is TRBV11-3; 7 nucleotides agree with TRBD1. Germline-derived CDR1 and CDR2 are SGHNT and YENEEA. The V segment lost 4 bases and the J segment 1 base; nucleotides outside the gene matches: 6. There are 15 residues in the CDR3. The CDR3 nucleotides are TGTGCCAGCAGCTACCGGGACAGCCGGAACACTGAAGCTTTCTTT. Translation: CASSYRDSRNTEAFF.

In DNA, the CDR3 is TGTGCCAGCTCATCCCGGGGTGGGAGTCAGCCCCAGCATTTT. Its protein is CASSSRGGSQPQHF. The chain is built from TRBV18 and TRBJ1-5; no definite D call. Germline V gives CDR1 KGHSH, CDR2 LQKENI. V lost 5 bases to trimming and J lost 6 bases, with 14 bases between them. This CDR3 spans 14 amino acids.

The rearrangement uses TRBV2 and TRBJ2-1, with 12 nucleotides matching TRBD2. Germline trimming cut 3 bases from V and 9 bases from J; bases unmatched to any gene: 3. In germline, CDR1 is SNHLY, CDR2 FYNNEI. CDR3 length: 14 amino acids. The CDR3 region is CASSDLAGGGEQFF. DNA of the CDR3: TGTGCCAGCAGTGATCTAGCGGGAGGGGGTGAGCAGTTCTTC. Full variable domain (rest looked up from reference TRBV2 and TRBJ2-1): EPEVTQTPSHQVTQMGQEVILRCVPISNHLYFYWYRQILGQKVEFLVSFYNNEISEKSEIFDDQFSVERPDGSNFTLKIRSTKLEDSAMYFCASSDLAGGGEQFFGPGTRLTVL.

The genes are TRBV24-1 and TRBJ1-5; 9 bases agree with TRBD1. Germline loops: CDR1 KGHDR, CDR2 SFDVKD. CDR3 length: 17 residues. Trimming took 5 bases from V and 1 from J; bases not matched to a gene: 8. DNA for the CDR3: TGTGCCACCAGTGGTGGACAGGGGAGAAGGAGCAATCAGCCCCAGCATTTT. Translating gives CATSGGQGRRSNQPQHF.

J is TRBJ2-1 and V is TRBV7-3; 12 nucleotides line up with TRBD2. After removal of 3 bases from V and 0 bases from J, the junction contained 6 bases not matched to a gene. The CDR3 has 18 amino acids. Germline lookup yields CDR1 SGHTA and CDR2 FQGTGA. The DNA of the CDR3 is TGTGCCAGCAGCTTGACTAGCGGGGGCCCTCGCTCCTACAATGAGCAGTTCTTC. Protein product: CASSLTSGGPRSYNEQFF.

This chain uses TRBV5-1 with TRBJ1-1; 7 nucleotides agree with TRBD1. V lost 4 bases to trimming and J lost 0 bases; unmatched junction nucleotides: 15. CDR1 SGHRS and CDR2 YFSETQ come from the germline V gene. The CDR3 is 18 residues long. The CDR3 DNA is TGCGCCAGCAGCATCGGACAGGCCTCCGGGTACATGAACACTGAAGCTTTCTTT. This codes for CASSIGQASGYMNTEAFF.

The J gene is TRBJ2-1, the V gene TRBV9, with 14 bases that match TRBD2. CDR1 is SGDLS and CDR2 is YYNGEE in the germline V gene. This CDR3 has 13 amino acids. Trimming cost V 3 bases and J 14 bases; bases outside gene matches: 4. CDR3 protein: CASSEGTSGRKFF. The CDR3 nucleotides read TGTGCCAGCAGCGAGGGGACTAGCGGGAGAAAGTTCTTC.

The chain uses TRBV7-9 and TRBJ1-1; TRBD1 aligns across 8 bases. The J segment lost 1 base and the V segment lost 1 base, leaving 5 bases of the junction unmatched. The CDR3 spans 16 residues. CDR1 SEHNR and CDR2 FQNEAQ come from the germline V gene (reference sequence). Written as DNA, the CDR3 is TGTGCCAGCAGCTTAGGTAGACAGGGGCCGAACACTGAAGCTTTCTTT. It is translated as CASSLGRQGPNTEAFF.

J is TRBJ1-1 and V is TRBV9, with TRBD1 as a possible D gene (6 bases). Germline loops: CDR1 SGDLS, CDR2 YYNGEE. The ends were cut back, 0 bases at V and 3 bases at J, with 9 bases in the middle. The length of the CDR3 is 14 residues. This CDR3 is CASSVGGRDTEAFF. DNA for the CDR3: TGTGCCAGCAGCGTAGGGGGGCGCGACACTGAAGCTTTCTTT.

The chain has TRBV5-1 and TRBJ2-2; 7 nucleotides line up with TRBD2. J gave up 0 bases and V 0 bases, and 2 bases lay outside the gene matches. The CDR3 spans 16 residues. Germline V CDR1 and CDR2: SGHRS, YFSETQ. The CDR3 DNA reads TGCGCCAGCAGCTTGGCCAGCGGGGCGAACACCGGGGAGCTGTTTTTT. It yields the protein CASSLASGANTGELFF.

In nucleotides, the CDR3 is TGTGCCAGCAGTTTACTGGGAGCTGGAAACACCATATATTTT. Residues: CASSLLGAGNTIYF. The chain joins TRBV28 to TRBJ1-3; no definite D call. Trimming left V 2 bases short and J 2 bases short, with 7 bases between. Germline V CDR1 and CDR2: MDHEN, SYDVKM. This CDR3 is 14 amino acids long.

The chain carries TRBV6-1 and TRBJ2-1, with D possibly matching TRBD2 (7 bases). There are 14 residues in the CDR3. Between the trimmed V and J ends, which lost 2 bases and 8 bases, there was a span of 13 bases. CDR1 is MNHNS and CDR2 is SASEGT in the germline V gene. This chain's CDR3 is CASSERRGAHEQFF. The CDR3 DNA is TGTGCCAGCAGTGAACGTCGGGGGGCCCATGAGCAGTTCTTC.

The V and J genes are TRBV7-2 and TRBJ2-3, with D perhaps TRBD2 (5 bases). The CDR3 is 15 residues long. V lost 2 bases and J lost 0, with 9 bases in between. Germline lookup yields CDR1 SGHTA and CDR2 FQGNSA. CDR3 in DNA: TGTGCCAGCAGCTTAACGGGGTTTAGCACAGATACGCAGTATTTT. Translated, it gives CASSLTGFSTDTQYF. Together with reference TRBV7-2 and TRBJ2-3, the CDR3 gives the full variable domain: GAGVSQSPSNKVTEKGKDVELRCDPISGHTALYWYRQSLGQGLEFLIYFQGNSAPDKSGLPSDRFSAERTGGSVSTLTIQRTQQEDSAVYLCASSLTGFSTDTQYFGPGTRLTVL.

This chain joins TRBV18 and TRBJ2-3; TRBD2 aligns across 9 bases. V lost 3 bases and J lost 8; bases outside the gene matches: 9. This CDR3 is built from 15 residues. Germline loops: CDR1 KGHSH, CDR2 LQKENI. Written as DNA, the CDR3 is TGTGCCAGCTCACCGGGTAGCGGGGGTCAATTTACGCAGTATTTT. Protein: CASSPGSGGQFTQYF.